This T cell receptor beta chain is from a study of blood T cell repertoires in COVID-19. CDR1 SQVTM and CDR2 ANQGSEA come from the germline V gene. This CDR3 spans 13 amino acids. Between the trimmed V and J ends, which lost 6 bases and 5 bases, there was a span of 17 bases. The repertoire was sequenced with immunoSEQ multiplex PCR; TCRdb's copy has only in-frame clones and lacks some. The sample has some 230,000 clones; 80% to 85% are singletons. The sample comprised peripheral blood. The receptor was isolated from a woman aged 30 to 39 who had recovered from COVID-19. This chain uses TRBV29-1 with TRBJ2-7, with D possibly being TRBD2 (5 bases). CDR3: CSVTRTGKDEQYF. In DNA, the CDR3 is TGCAGCGTAACCAGGACTGGTAAAGACGAGCAGTACTTC.